The rows below give T cell receptor beta chains drawn from one sample of a study of blood T cell repertoires in COVID-19. Assay used: immunoSEQ multiplex PCR; TCRdb lists only in-frame clones, some missing. Of more than 95,000 clones listed, approximately 84% are singletons. Sequences were obtained from peripheral blood. The receptor source for this set is a human donor in a cohort sampled during active COVID-19. Both conserved end residues are part of each CDR3. D genes are given only for firm matches. Size tells how often a clone was seen (once, few, many) or the class of an expanded clone, and some rows leave it out.

J gene: TRBJ2-3; D gene: .; V gene: TRBV7-9; clone size: .; CDR3 DNA: TGTGCCAGCAGCTTAGAAGGGGTAGTAAATACGCAGTATTTT; CDR3 protein: CASSLEGVVNTQYF
J gene: TRBJ2-1; D gene: .; V gene: TRBV5-4; clone size: .; CDR3 DNA: TGTGCCAGCAGCTTGCCCCCGGGGAGTAATGAGCAGTTCTTC; CDR3 protein: CASSLPPGSNEQFF
J gene: TRBJ1-2; D gene: .; V gene: TRBV2; clone size: .; CDR3 DNA: TGTGCCAGCAAGGTTGAGGGGGCTAACTATGGCTACACCTTC; CDR3 protein: CASKVEGANYGYTF
J gene: TRBJ2-2; D gene: .; V gene: TRBV5-1; clone size: .; CDR3 DNA: TGCGCCAGCAGCCCCGAGGGCACCGGGGAGCTGTTTTTT; CDR3 protein: CASSPEGTGELFF
J gene: TRBJ1-6; D gene: .; V gene: TRBV5-1; clone size: few; CDR3 DNA: TGCGCCAGCTCGTTAGGCACCCTCAGGACACCCCTCCACTTT; CDR3 protein: CASSLGTLRTPLHF
J gene: TRBJ2-1; D gene: TRBD2; V gene: TRBV7-3; clone size: .; CDR3 DNA: TGTGCCAGCAGCTTACGGACTAGCGGCATCTACAATGAGCAGTTCTTC; CDR3 protein: CASSLRTSGIYNEQFF
J gene: TRBJ2-7; D gene: .; V gene: TRBV9; clone size: .; CDR3 DNA: TGTGCCAGCAGCCCTCGACAGGTCTCCTACGAGCAGTACTTC; CDR3 protein: CASSPRQVSYEQYF
J gene: TRBJ2-4; D gene: TRBD1; V gene: TRBV19; clone size: .; CDR3 DNA: TGTGCCAGTACCATGGGGACAGAAATAGCCAAAAACATTCAGTACTTC; CDR3 protein: CASTMGTEIAKNIQYF
J gene: TRBJ2-3; D gene: .; V gene: TRBV19; clone size: .; CDR3 DNA: TGTGCCAGTACAAATGTTGGCGGCAGCACAGATACGCAGTATTTT; CDR3 protein: CASTNVGGSTDTQYF
J gene: TRBJ1-2; D gene: .; V gene: TRBV7-9; clone size: .; CDR3 DNA: TGTGCCGGGAGTTCAGCTAACTATGGCTACACCTTC; CDR3 protein: CAGSSANYGYTF
J gene: TRBJ1-2; D gene: .; V gene: TRBV19; clone size: once; CDR3 DNA: TGTGCCAGTAGTGGAGCGTCTCCTAGAAGCTATGGCTACACCTTC; CDR3 protein: CASSGASPRSYGYTF
J gene: TRBJ1-3; D gene: .; V gene: TRBV18; clone size: few; CDR3 DNA: TGTGCCAGCTCCCTATCTGGAAACACCATATATTTT; CDR3 protein: CASSLSGNTIYF
J gene: TRBJ2-7; D gene: .; V gene: TRBV5-6; clone size: .; CDR3 DNA: TGTGCCAGCAGCTTGGCCGAGGGTGGTGAGCAGTACTTC; CDR3 protein: CASSLAEGGEQYF
J gene: TRBJ2-7; D gene: .; V gene: TRBV2; clone size: .; CDR3 DNA: TGTGCCAGCGGCAGGGTTACCTACGAGCAGTACTTC; CDR3 protein: CASGRVTYEQYF
J gene: TRBJ1-1; D gene: .; V gene: TRBV12-3/TRBV12-4; clone size: .; CDR3 DNA: TGTGCCAGCAGTTTTGATAGCACTGAAGCTTTCTTT; CDR3 protein: CASSFDSTEAFF
J gene: TRBJ1-2; D gene: .; V gene: TRBV3-1/TRBV3-2; clone size: .; CDR3 DNA: TGTGCCAGCAGGGGGCCTAACCCAACCTATGGCTACACCTTC; CDR3 protein: CASRGPNPTYGYTF
J gene: TRBJ1-1; D gene: .; V gene: TRBV7-9; clone size: .; CDR3 DNA: TGTGCCAGCAGCTTAGGGGCGGGGGATACTGAAGCTTTCTTT; CDR3 protein: CASSLGAGDTEAFF
J gene: TRBJ1-1; D gene: TRBD1; V gene: TRBV2; clone size: .; CDR3 DNA: TGTGCCAGCAGAACCGGGACAGGGTACACTGAAGCTTTCTTT; CDR3 protein: CASRTGTGYTEAFF
J gene: TRBJ2-7; D gene: TRBD2; V gene: TRBV3-1/TRBV3-2; clone size: .; CDR3 DNA: TGTGCCAGCAGCCCCCCCCGGGGAGGGTCCTACGAGCAGTACTTC; CDR3 protein: CASSPPRGGSYEQYF